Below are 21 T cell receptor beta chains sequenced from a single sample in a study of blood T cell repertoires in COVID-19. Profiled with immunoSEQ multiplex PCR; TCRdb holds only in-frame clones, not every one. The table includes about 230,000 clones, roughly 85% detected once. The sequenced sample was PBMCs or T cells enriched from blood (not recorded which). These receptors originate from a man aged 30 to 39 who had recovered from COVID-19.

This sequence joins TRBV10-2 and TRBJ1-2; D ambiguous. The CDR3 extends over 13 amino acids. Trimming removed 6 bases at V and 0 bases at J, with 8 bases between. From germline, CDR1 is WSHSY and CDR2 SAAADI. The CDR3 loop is CASRVTTNYGYTF. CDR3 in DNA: TGCGCCAGCAGGGTGACAACTAACTATGGCTACACCTTC.

The CDR3 sequence: CASRRDSSTDTQYF. The CDR3 region has the DNA TGTGCCAGCAGAAGGGACAGTAGCACAGATACGCAGTATTTT. The chain is built from TRBV6-5 and TRBJ2-3; 7 bases map to TRBD1. Germline trimming cut 6 bases from V and 0 bases from J; bases unmatched to any gene: 3. The CDR3 has 14 amino acids. Germline V gene lookup returns CDR1 MNHEY and CDR2 SVGAGI.

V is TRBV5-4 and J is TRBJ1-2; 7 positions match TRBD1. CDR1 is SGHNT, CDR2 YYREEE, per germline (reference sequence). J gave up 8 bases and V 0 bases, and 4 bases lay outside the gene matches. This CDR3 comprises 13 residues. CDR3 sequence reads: CASSLGQGDGYTF. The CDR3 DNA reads TGTGCCAGCAGCTTGGGGCAGGGGGACGGCTACACCTTC.

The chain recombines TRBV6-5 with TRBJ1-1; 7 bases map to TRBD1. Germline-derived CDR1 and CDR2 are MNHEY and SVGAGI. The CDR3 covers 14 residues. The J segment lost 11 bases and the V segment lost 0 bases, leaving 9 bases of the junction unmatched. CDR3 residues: CASSYSGTVTGAFF. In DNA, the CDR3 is TGTGCCAGCAGTTACTCCGGGACAGTCACCGGGGCTTTCTTT.

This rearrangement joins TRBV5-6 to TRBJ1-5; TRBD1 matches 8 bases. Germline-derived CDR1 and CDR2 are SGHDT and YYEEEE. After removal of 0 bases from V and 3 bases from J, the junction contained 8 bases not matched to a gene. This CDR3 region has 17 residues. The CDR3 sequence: CASSLAGQGDYNQPQHF. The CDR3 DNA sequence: TGTGCCAGCAGCTTGGCCGGACAGGGTGATTACAATCAGCCCCAGCATTTT.

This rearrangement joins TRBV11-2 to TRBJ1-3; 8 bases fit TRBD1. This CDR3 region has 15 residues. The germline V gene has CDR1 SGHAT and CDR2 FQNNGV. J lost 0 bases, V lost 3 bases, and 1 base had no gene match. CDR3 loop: CASSFGQGSGNTIYF. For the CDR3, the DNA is TGTGCCAGCAGCTTTGGACAGGGCTCTGGAAACACCATATATTTT.

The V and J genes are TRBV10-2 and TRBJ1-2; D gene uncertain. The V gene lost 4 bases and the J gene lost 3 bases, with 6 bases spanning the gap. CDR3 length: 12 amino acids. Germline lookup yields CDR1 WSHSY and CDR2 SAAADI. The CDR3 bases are TGCGCCAGCAGTGGCGGCGACTATGGCTACACCTTC. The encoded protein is CASSGGDYGYTF.

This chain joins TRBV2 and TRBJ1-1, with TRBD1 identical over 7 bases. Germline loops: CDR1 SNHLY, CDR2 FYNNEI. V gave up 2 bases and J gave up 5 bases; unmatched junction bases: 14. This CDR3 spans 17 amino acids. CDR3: CASSERSGQLLSTEAFF. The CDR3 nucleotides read TGTGCCAGCAGTGAAAGGTCGGGACAGCTCCTTTCTACTGAAGCTTTCTTT.

CDR3 sequence (DNA): TGTGCCAGCAGCCCCTATACGACAGGGGGCTCACCCCTCCACTTT. Translated: CASSPYTTGGSPLHF. The chain has TRBV7-2 and TRBJ1-6, with TRBD1 identical over 10 bases. The V gene end was trimmed by 5 bases and the J gene end by 10 bases; junction bases not matched to a gene: 8. This CDR3 contains 15 residues. CDR1 is SGHTA, CDR2 FQGNSA, per germline.

The CDR3 coding sequence is TGCGCCAGCAGCTACGACACCTCAAACATTCAGTACTTC. It is translated as CASSYDTSNIQYF. The V gene is TRBV5-1, the J gene TRBJ2-4; D gene ambiguous. This CDR3 has 13 amino acids. V lost 3 bases to trimming and J lost 6 bases, with 10 bases between them. Per germline, CDR1 SGHRS and CDR2 YFSETQ.

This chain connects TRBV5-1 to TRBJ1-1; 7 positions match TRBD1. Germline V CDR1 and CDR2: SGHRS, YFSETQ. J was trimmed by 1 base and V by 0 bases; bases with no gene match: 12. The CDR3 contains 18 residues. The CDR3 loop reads CASSLARAGGVQNTEAFF. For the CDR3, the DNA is TGCGCCAGCAGCTTGGCCAGGGCAGGGGGAGTTCAGAACACTGAAGCTTTCTTT.

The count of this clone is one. CDR3 bases: TGTGCCAGCAGCTTACGGGTCAGTTCCTATGGCTACACCTTC. Protein: CASSLRVSSYGYTF. The gene calls are TRBV7-8 and TRBJ1-2; D gene uncertain. V was trimmed by 2 bases and J by 4 bases, leaving 11 bases between them. The CDR3 is 14 residues long. Germline CDR1 is SGHVS and CDR2 is FQNEAQ.

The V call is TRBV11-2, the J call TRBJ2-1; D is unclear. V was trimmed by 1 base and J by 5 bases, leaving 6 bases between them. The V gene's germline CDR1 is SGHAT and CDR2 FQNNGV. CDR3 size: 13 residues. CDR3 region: CASSLVVNNEQFF. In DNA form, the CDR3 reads TGTGCCAGCAGCTTAGTTGTAAACAATGAGCAGTTCTTC.

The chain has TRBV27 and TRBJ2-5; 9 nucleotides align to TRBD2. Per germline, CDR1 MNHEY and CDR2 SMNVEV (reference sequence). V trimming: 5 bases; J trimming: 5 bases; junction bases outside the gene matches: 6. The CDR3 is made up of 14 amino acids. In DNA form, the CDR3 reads TGTGCCAGCAGTCTCGCTAGCGGGATCGAGACCCAGTACTTC. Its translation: CASSLASGIETQYF.

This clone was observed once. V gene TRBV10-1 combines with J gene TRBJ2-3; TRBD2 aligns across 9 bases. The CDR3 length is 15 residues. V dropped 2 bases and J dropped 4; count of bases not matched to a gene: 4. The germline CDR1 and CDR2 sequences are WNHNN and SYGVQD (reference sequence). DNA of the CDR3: TGCGCCAGCAGTGAGAGCGGGAGGATCCCAGATACGCAGTATTTT. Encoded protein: CASSESGRIPDTQYF.

CDR3 protein: CATSRDRDRRGGYTF. CDR3 bases: TGTGCCACCAGCAGAGATCGGGACAGGCGCGGTGGCTACACCTTC. V usage is TRBV15 and J usage is TRBJ1-2; 8 nucleotides align to TRBD1. The germline gives CDR1 LNHNV, CDR2 YYDKDF (reference sequence). The CDR3 extends over 15 amino acids. Trimming cost V 0 bases and J 7 bases; bases outside gene matches: 7.

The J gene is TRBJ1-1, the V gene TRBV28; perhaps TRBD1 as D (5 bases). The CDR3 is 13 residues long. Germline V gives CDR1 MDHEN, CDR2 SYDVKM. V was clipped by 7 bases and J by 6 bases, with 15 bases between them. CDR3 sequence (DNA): TGTGCCAGCACGGACACGAAGTCCCCTGAAGCTTTCTTT. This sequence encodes CASTDTKSPEAFF.

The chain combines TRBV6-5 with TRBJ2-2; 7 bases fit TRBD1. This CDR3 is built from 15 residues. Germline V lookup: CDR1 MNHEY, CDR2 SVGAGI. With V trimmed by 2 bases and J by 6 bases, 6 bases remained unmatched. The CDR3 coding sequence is TGTGCCAGCAGTTACAGACAGGGACGATCCGGGGAGCTGTTTTTT. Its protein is CASSYRQGRSGELFF.

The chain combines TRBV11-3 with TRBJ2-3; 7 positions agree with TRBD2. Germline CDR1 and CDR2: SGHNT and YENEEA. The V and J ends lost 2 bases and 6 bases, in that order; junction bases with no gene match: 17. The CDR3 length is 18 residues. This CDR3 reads CASSLRLVCGSRLDTQYF. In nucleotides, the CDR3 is TGTGCCAGCAGCTTAAGGTTGGTTTGCGGGAGCCGGTTGGATACGCAGTATTTT.

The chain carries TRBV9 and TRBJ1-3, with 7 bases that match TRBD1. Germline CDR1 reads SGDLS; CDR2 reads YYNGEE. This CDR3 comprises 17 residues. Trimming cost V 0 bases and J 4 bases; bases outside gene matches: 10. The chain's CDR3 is CASSVGRTGGEGNTIYF. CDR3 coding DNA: TGTGCCAGCAGCGTAGGGAGGACAGGCGGAGAAGGAAACACCATATATTTT. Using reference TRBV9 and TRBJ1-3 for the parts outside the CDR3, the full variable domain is DSGVTQTPKHLITATGQRVTLRCSPRSGDLSVYWYQQSLDQGLQFLIQYYNGEERAKGNILERFSAQQFPDLHSELNLSSLELGDSALYFCASSVGRTGGEGNTIYFGEGSWLTVV.

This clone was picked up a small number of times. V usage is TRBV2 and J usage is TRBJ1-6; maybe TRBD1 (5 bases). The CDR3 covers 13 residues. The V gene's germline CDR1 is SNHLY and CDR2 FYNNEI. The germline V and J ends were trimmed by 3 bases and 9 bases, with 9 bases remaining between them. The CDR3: CASSEGGGSPLHF. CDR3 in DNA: TGTGCCAGCAGTGAGGGGGGTGGTTCACCCCTCCACTTT. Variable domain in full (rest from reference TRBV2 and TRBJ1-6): EPEVTQTPSHQVTQMGQEVILRCVPISNHLYFYWYRQILGQKVEFLVSFYNNEISEKSEIFDDQFSVERPDGSNFTLKIRSTKLEDSAMYFCASSEGGGSPLHFGNGTRLTVT.